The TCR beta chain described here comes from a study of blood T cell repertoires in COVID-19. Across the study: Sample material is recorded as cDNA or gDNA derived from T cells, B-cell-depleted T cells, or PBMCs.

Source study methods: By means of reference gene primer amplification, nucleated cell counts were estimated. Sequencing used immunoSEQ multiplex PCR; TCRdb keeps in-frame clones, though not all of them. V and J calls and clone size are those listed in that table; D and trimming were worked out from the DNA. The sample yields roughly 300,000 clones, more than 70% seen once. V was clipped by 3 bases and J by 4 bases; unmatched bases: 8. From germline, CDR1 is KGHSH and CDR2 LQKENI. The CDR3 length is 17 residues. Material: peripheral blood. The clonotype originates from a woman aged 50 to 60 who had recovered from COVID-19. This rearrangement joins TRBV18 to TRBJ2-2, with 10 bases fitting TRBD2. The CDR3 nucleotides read TGTGCCAGCTCACCGAGGCTAGCGGGAGAGGGCACCGGGGAGCTGTTTTTT. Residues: CASSPRLAGEGTGELFF. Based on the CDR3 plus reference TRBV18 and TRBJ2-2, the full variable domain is NAGVMQNPRHLVRRRGQEARLRCSPMKGHSHVYWYRQLPEEGLKFMVYLQKENIIDESGMPKERFSAEFPKEGPSILRIQQVVRGDSAAYFCASSPRLAGEGTGELFFGEGSRLTVL.